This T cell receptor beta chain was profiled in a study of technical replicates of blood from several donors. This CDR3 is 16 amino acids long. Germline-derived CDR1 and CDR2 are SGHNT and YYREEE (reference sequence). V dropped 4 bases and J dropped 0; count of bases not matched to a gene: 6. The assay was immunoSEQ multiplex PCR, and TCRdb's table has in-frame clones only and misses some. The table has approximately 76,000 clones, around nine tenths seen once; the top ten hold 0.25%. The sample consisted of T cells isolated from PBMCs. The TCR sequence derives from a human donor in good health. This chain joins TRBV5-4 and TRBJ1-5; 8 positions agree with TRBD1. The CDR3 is CASSQRDRISNQPQHF. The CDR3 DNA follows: TGTGCCAGCAGCCAACGGGACAGGATTAGCAATCAGCCCCAGCATTTT.